These 21 T cell receptor beta chains share one sample of origin, sequenced in a study of response to subunit inactivated influenza vaccine. One entry per CDR3 protein, called by TCRdb with MiXCR from the RT-PCR reads. This table holds fewer than 700,000 distinct CDR3 sequences, approximately 13% found once. The sample was PBMCs from blood, taken about 40 days after vaccination. The receptor source for this set is a man between 45 and 60 years old who received an inactivated influenza vaccine.

This clonotype has at least ten counts. The chain employs TRBV27 and TRBJ2-7; D is unclear. This CDR3 has 11 amino acids. Trimming took off 3 bases at V and 5 bases at J, with 5 bases between the two ends. The germline V gene has CDR1 MNHEY and CDR2 SMNVEV (reference sequence). CDR3 DNA sequence: TGTGCCAGCAGTTTGTCCGACGAGCAGTACTTC. Translating gives CASSLSDEQYF.

At least ten counts were recorded for this clonotype. The chain employs TRBV7-2 and TRBJ2-7; 7 nucleotides match TRBD2. The V gene end was trimmed by 0 bases and the J gene end by 5 bases; junction bases not matched to a gene: 10. The germline V gene has CDR1 SGHTA and CDR2 FQGNSA. The CDR3 is 16 amino acids. CDR3 bases: TGTGCCAGCAGCTTAGCCTGGGGCGGGGGTTTCCACGAGCAGTACTTC. Residues: CASSLAWGGGFHEQYF. Full variable domain (rest looked up from reference TRBV7-2 and TRBJ2-7): GAGVSQSPSNKVTEKGKDVELRCDPISGHTALYWYRQSLGQGLEFLIYFQGNSAPDKSGLPSDRFSAERTGGSVSTLTIQRTQQEDSAVYLCASSLAWGGGFHEQYFGPGTRLTVT.

This clonotype was detected a few times. This chain joins TRBV20-1 and TRBJ1-6, with TRBD1 matching over 9 bases. Germline lookup yields CDR1 DFQATT and CDR2 SNEGSKA (reference sequence). The CDR3 runs to 16 residues. After removal of 2 bases from V and 6 bases from J, the junction contained 8 bases not matched to a gene. CDR3 loop: CSARNRDRVGNSPLHF. Here the CDR3 DNA reads TGCAGTGCTAGAAACCGGGACAGGGTTGGTAATTCACCCCTCCACTTT.

This chain joins TRBV4-3 and TRBJ1-2; TRBD1 might be the D (5 bases). The CDR3 has 15 residues. From germline, CDR1 is LGHNA and CDR2 YSLEER. V lost 3 bases, J lost 6 bases, and 17 bases lay in between. The CDR3 loop is CASSQGSGTGNGYTF. The CDR3 coding sequence is TGCGCCAGCAGCCAGGGATCAGGGACGGGCAATGGCTACACCTTC.

The chain employs TRBV20-1 and TRBJ2-7; no clear D. The CDR3 spans 14 residues. CDR1 is DFQATT, CDR2 SNEGSKA, per germline (reference sequence). V was shortened by 3 bases and J by 2 bases, with 14 bases between the two germline ends. This CDR3 reads CSASPTARTYEQYF. The CDR3 DNA is TGCAGTGCTAGCCCCACGGCGAGGACCTACGAGCAGTACTTC.

This clonotype has only a few counts. The genes are TRBV10-3 and TRBJ2-3, with D possibly being TRBD1 (8 bases). Between the trimmed V and J ends, which lost 10 bases and 6 bases, there was a span of 35 bases. The germline V gene encodes CDR1 ENHRY and CDR2 SYGVKD. The CDR3 consists of 19 residues. The CDR3 sequence is CATTRDRSKRGQLWDTQYF. Written as DNA, the CDR3 is TGTGCCACTACGAGGGACAGGTCGAAGCGGGGACAACTTTGGGATACGCAGTATTTT.

This chain uses TRBV7-2 with TRBJ2-5, with a weak D call TRBD2 (6 bases). This CDR3 region has 14 residues. The V and J ends lost 4 bases and 7 bases respectively, with 16 bases between them. CDR1 is SGHTA, CDR2 FQGNSA, per germline. The CDR3 is CASSSTGGWGTQYF. DNA for the CDR3: TGTGCCAGCAGCTCAACCGGGGGTTGGGGGACCCAGTACTTC.

This clonotype appeared many times. This sequence joins TRBV20-1 and TRBJ2-7, with 8 bases fitting TRBD2. The CDR3 length is 12 residues. Germline V gene lookup returns CDR1 DFQATT and CDR2 SNEGSKA (reference sequence). The junction had 3 bases not matched to a gene; V was cut back by 3 bases and J by 5 bases. DNA for the CDR3: TGCAGTGCTAGCGGGAGGGTCCACGAGCAGTACTTC. This translates into CSASGRVHEQYF.

This clonotype was counted a few times. V gene TRBV4-2 combines with J gene TRBJ2-1; 12 bases are a match to TRBD2. Trimming at V came to 1 base and at J to 8 bases, leaving 3 bases not matched to a gene. This CDR3 contains 15 residues. Looked up from germline, CDR1 is LGHNA and CDR2 is YNFKEQ. The CDR3 DNA follows: TGTGCCAGCAGCCAAGGGACTAGCGGGATCGATGAGCAGTTCTTC. It codes for CASSQGTSGIDEQFF.

The table lists this clonotype with many counts. J is TRBJ2-4 and V is TRBV20-1, with 8 bases aligning to TRBD2. V lost 1 base, J lost 9 bases, and 8 bases stayed unmatched. Germline V CDR1 and CDR2: DFQATT, SNEGSKA (reference sequence). The CDR3 loop spans 14 amino acids. CDR3 sequence (DNA): TGCAGTGCTAGAGCCGGGACTAGAAATCCCATTCAGTACTTC. Translating it yields CSARAGTRNPIQYF.

The chain combines TRBV10-2 with TRBJ1-1, with D unclear. Deletions cut 5 bases from V and 1 base from J, with 11 bases between. CDR1 and CDR2 from the germline V gene are WSHSY and SAAADI. CDR3 length: 14 residues. CDR3 nucleotides: TGCGCCAGCAGTAAATGGACGGAGAACACTGAAGCTTTCTTT. It specifies CASSKWTENTEAFF.

This sequence joins TRBV12-3 or TRBV12-4 and TRBJ2-7, with no clear D. This CDR3 contains 13 residues. V lost 1 base, J lost 4 bases, and 8 bases lay in between. The CDR3 is CASSLGANYEQYF. The CDR3 nucleotides are TGTGCCAGCAGTTTAGGGGCCAATTACGAGCAGTACTTC.

This clonotype occurred a few times. This chain connects TRBV5-1 to TRBJ2-3, with 7 bases identical to TRBD1. V gave up 0 bases and J gave up 7 bases; unmatched junction bases: 17. There are 18 residues in the CDR3. The V gene's germline CDR1 is SGHRS and CDR2 YFSETQ. The CDR3 is CASSLAKEGRGNLYTQYF. CDR3 DNA sequence: TGCGCCAGCAGCTTGGCCAAAGAGGGCAGGGGGAACCTTTATACGCAGTATTTT.

This clonotype was counted between two and nine times. This rearrangement joins TRBV7-2 to TRBJ2-2, with a weak D call TRBD2 (5 bases). Per germline, CDR1 SGHTA and CDR2 FQGNSA. Trimming cost V 2 bases and J 0 bases, with 10 bases left between them. The CDR3 loop spans 16 amino acids. CDR3 in DNA: TGTGCCAGCAGCTTAAGCGGCAGTACGAACACCGGGGAGCTGTTTTTT. Protein sequence: CASSLSGSTNTGELFF.

To note about this clonotype: One end of the junction fails to match germline, which may point to a read error. This rearrangement joins TRBV7-9 to TRBJ2-1; 8 nucleotides align to TRBD2. The germline V gene has CDR1 SEHNR and CDR2 FQNEAQ (reference sequence). The CDR3 length is 15 residues. The CDR3 DNA follows: TGCGCAACGGGTCGGTGGCGGGAGGACTACAATGAGCAGTTCTTC. Residues: CATGRWREDYNEQFF.

The sample holds a few counts of this clonotype. The rearrangement joins TRBV27 to TRBJ2-7, with TRBD2 matching 16 bases. The length of the CDR3 is 17 residues. Germline CDR1 MNHEY, CDR2 SMNVEV (reference sequence). J gave up 7 bases and V 5 bases, and 11 bases lay outside the gene matches. The CDR3 spells CASSPLRPGLAGGEQYF. The DNA of the CDR3 is TGTGCCAGCAGTCCTCTCCGACCGGGACTAGCGGGAGGGGAGCAGTACTTC.

The J gene is TRBJ1-2, the V gene TRBV5-5, with D perhaps TRBD1 (5 bases). V lost 4 bases to trimming and J lost 4 bases, with 23 bases between them. The CDR3 totals 17 residues. The germline V gene encodes CDR1 SGHKS and CDR2 YYEKEE (reference sequence). CDR3 DNA sequence: TGTGCCAGCAGCAGTGTGGTGCCGGACGCCGGGGGCTATGGCTACACCTTC. It translates to CASSSVVPDAGGYGYTF.

This clonotype was seen a handful of times. V is TRBV20-1 and J is TRBJ2-5; D is possibly TRBD1 or TRBD2 (5 bases each). Germline V gene lookup returns CDR1 DFQATT and CDR2 SNEGSKA (reference sequence). This CDR3 is 12 amino acids long. Trimming cost V 0 bases and J 13 bases, with 15 bases left between them. The CDR3, as DNA: TGCAGTGCTAGAGATCGGGACCGCCCGTGGTACTTC. It translates to CSARDRDRPWYF.

This chain joins TRBV20-1 and TRBJ2-5; 7 positions agree with TRBD1. CDR1 is DFQATT and CDR2 is SNEGSKA in the germline V gene (reference sequence). The CDR3 spans 15 residues. Trimming took 0 bases from V and 3 from J; bases not matched to a gene: 7. The CDR3 is CSARDGRGQEETQYF. The DNA for the CDR3 is TGCAGTGCTAGAGATGGTAGGGGGCAGGAAGAGACCCAGTACTTC.

CDR3 DNA sequence: TGTGCCAGCAGCGCGGACTCCCGAGGGACCCAGTACTTC. This gives the protein CASSADSRGTQYF. The V call is TRBV9, the J call TRBJ2-5; perhaps TRBD2 as D (5 bases). V was shortened by 3 bases and J by 7 bases, with 13 bases between the two germline ends. Germline loops: CDR1 SGDLS, CDR2 YYNGEE. The CDR3 has 13 amino acids.

The CDR3 here is CASSQRGVPSTDTQYF. CDR3 bases: TGCGCCAGCAGCCAACGGGGGGTCCCTAGCACAGATACGCAGTATTTT. This chain uses TRBV4-3 with TRBJ2-3; 7 bases are shared with TRBD2. After removal of 2 bases from V and 0 bases from J, the junction contained 5 bases not matched to a gene. Germline V lookup: CDR1 LGHNA, CDR2 YSLEER. This CDR3 spans 16 amino acids.